The sequence of this T cell receptor beta chain was determined in a study of cytomegalovirus exposure and HLA in healthy donors. Study outcomes and limitations: It is likely that the observed cluster of highly shared sequence variants was a sequencing artifact.

The V and J ends lost 1 base and 5 bases respectively, with 8 bases between them. The CDR3 consists of 14 residues. Germline V gene data show CDR1 as SGHAT and CDR2 as FQNNGV. This clone was observed a few times. The target antigen is unknown. Other nucleotide sequences in the sample specify the same CDR3. The PCR ran on 60 Vbeta and 13 Jbeta primers. The assay was immunoSEQ multiplex PCR, and TCRdb's table has in-frame clones only and misses some. The sample yields approximately 140,000 clones, roughly 80% seen once. This receptor was obtained from a man aged 40-49 years in good health and CMV-seropositive. J is TRBJ2-2 and V is TRBV11-2; possibly TRBD2 for D (5 bases). The sequencing sample was made of PBMCs. The CDR3 protein is CASSLVPGTGELFF. The CDR3 DNA follows: TGTGCCAGCAGCTTAGTGCCGGGGACCGGGGAGCTGTTTTTT.